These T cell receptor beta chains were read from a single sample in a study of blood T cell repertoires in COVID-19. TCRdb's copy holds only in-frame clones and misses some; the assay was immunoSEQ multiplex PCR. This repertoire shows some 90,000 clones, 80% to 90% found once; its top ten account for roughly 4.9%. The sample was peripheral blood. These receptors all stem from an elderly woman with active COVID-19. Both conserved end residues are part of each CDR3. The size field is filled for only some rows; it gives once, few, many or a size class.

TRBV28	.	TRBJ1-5	CASSKGGSNQPQHF
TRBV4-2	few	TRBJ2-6	CASSQEGRSGANVLTF
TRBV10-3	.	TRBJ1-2	CAISPGTGVKADGYTF
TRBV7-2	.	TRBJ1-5	CASSYETGTGYQPQHF
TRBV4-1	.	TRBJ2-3	CASSLNGLATDTQYF
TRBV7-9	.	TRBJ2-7	CASSLAASGSGSSYEQYF
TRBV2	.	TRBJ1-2	CASSGTGQFVGYTF
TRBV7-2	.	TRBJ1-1	CASSLAGTGGTEAFF
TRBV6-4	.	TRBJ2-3	CASSEETSGTVGTDTQYF
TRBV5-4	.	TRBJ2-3	CASSLQGSADTQYF
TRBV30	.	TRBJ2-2	CAWSVGGTNPRELFF
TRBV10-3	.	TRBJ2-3	CATRRGGTDTQYF
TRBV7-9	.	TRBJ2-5	CASSSNPTGPQETQYF
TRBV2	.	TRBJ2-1	CASTERDYNEQFF
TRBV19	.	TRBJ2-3	CASTGTGGDTDTQYF
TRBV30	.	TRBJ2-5	CAWQRGARRETQYF
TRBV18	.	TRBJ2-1	CASSRGPGLEGNEQFF
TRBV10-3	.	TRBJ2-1	CAISEPGASGSLGYNEQFF
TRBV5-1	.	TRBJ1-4	CASSRDRGTPSEKLFF
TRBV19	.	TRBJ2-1	CASSIGEGLLNEQFF
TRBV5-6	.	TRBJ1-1	CASSWGTGGLEAFF
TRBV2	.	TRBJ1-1	CASSEERGNTEAFF
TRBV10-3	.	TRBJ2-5	CAISVTSQETQYF
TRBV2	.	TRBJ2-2	CASSSGRADTGELFF
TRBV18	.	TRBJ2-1	CASSPFTSGSGTYNEQFF
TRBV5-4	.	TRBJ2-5	CASSLNSGRETQYF
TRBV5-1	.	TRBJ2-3	CASSLAGSSGKDTQYF
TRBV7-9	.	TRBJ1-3	CASSFGGASYGNTIYF
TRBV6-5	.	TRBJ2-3	CASRGERTQYF
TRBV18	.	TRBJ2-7	CASSPPSVRVQYF
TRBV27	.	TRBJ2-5	CASSSSTGYGETQYF
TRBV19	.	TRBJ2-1	CASRSSGRSYNEQFF
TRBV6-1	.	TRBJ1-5	CASSEGLTGNQPQHF
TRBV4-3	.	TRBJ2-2	CASSQVGSSNTGELFF
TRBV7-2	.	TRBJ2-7	CASSLFVAGSYEQYF
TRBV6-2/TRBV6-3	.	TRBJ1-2	CASSYRGTILGYTF
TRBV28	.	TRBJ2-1	CASRDTSGRAIEQFF
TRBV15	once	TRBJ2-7	CATTTWGRQYF
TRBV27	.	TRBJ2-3	CASSPRLGLAVGTDTQYF
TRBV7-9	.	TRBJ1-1	CASTVDRGIAEAFF
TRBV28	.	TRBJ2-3	CASSLTGEPTDTQYF